These 22 T cell receptor beta chains originate from one sample sequenced in a study of blood T cell repertoires in COVID-19 (dated by TCRdb to about 2020). Libraries were made using the immunoSEQ multiplex PCR assay. TCRdb carries this immuneACCESS record with in-frame sequences only. Its versions omit some clonotypes, under half of them owing to an unresolved V gene in the studies checked, with the rest unexplained. This sample is represented by 150,000 or so clones; approximately 80% of them were singletons. The ten largest clonotypes hold approximately 9.1% of the sample. Input material: PBMCs or T cells enriched from blood (not recorded which). The receptors shown here come from a man aged 45-65 years who had recovered from COVID-19.

The chain couples TRBV2 to TRBJ2-7, with 9 bases aligning to TRBD2. The V gene end was trimmed by 6 bases and the J gene end by 6 bases; junction bases not matched to a gene: 9. The CDR3 runs 14 residues. From germline, CDR1 is SNHLY and CDR2 FYNNEI. CDR3 residues: CASRGLARESEQYF. The CDR3 DNA reads as TGTGCCAGCAGGGGACTAGCTCGGGAGAGCGAGCAGTACTTC.

The chain employs TRBV9 and TRBJ1-5; no clear D. CDR3 length: 14 amino acids. V was clipped by 0 bases and J by 8 bases, with 12 bases between them. Germline CDR1 reads SGDLS; CDR2 reads YYNGEE. CDR3 sequence: CASSVGPISEPQHF. CDR3 DNA: TGTGCCAGCAGCGTAGGCCCTATTAGCGAGCCCCAGCATTTT.

The gene calls are TRBV7-9 and TRBJ1-6; D is undetermined. The V end lost 5 bases, the J end lost 11 bases, and 16 bases lay between the germline ends. In germline, CDR1 is SEHNR, CDR2 FQNEAQ (reference sequence). CDR3 length: 14 amino acids. The CDR3 DNA sequence: TGTGCCAGCAGCCCGCTACGAGAGGCGACACCCCTCCACTTT. It codes for CASSPLREATPLHF.

The genes are TRBV3-1 (or the pseudogene TRBV3-2) and TRBJ1-4, with D possibly matching TRBD1 (6 bases). V was pared by 4 bases and J by 3 bases, with 12 bases between. The V gene's germline CDR1 is LGHDT and CDR2 YNNKEL (reference sequence). This CDR3 comprises 15 residues. CDR3 sequence reads: CASSRLQGANEKLFF. As DNA, the CDR3 is TGTGCCAGCAGCCGTTTACAGGGTGCTAATGAAAAACTGTTTTTT.

The V call is TRBV4-2, the J call TRBJ2-5, with 10 bases identical to TRBD2. Trimming took 0 bases from V and 2 from J; bases not matched to a gene: 9. Germline V gene data show CDR1 as LGHNA and CDR2 as YNFKEQ. This CDR3 comprises 18 residues. The chain's CDR3 is CASSQDISGGARQETQYF. In DNA, the CDR3 is TGTGCCAGCAGCCAAGATATCAGCGGGGGGGCGCGGCAAGAGACCCAGTACTTC.

The chain has TRBV29-1 and TRBJ1-1, with TRBD1 matching 7 bases. Unmatched junction bases numbered 4, after V lost 0 bases and J lost 3 bases. This CDR3 has 14 amino acids. Germline loops: CDR1 SQVTM, CDR2 ANQGSEA. The CDR3 coding sequence is TGCAGCGTTGAAGATCTAGGGGGCGACACTGAAGCTTTCTTT. This translates into CSVEDLGGDTEAFF.

CDR3 in DNA: TGTGCCAGCAGCGGTAACAGGGGGCGGCAAGAGACCCAGTACTTC. Translated, it gives CASSGNRGRQETQYF. The V call is TRBV5-6, the J call TRBJ2-5; 9 bases line up with TRBD1. Germline CDR1 SGHDT, CDR2 YYEEEE. V was clipped by 4 bases and J by 2 bases; unmatched bases: 6. CDR3 length equals 15 residues.

The chain couples TRBV18 to TRBJ2-1; perhaps TRBD1 as D (5 bases). V lost 3 bases, J lost 0 bases, and 18 bases lay in between. This CDR3 is 18 amino acids long. CDR1 and CDR2 (germline): KGHSH, LQKENI. The CDR3 nucleotides are TGTGCCAGCTCACCGGGGCCCAACGCTGCCGGCTCCTACAATGAGCAGTTCTTC. Protein sequence: CASSPGPNAAGSYNEQFF.

This clone was counted only a few times. The chain combines TRBV2 with TRBJ2-5; D remains ambiguous. Trimming stripped 7 bases from V and 1 base from J, with 16 bases between. Germline V lookup: CDR1 SNHLY, CDR2 FYNNEI. The CDR3 is 15 amino acids. Here the CDR3 DNA reads TGTGCCAGCACCGCAAGCCCCGGTCCCCAAGAGACCCAGTACTTC. This sequence encodes CASTASPGPQETQYF.

The genes are TRBV7-2 and TRBJ2-7; 11 nucleotides line up with TRBD2. CDR3 size: 15 residues. Germline V gene lookup returns CDR1 SGHTA and CDR2 FQGNSA. The ends lost 5 bases at V and 3 bases at J; junction bases unmatched: 6. The CDR3 reads CASSPLTSGIYEQYF. CDR3 coding DNA: TGTGCCAGCAGCCCATTGACTAGCGGGATCTACGAGCAGTACTTC. Supplemented by reference TRBV7-2 and TRBJ2-7, the full variable domain reads GAGVSQSPSNKVTEKGKDVELRCDPISGHTALYWYRQSLGQGLEFLIYFQGNSAPDKSGLPSDRFSAERTGGSVSTLTIQRTQQEDSAVYLCASSPLTSGIYEQYFGPGTRLTVT.

The chain combines TRBV5-1 with TRBJ1-2, with TRBD1 matching over 8 bases. Trimming cost V 1 base and J 8 bases; bases outside gene matches: 10. The germline V gene has CDR1 SGHRS and CDR2 YFSETQ. The CDR3 runs 15 residues. CDR3 sequence reads: CASSLNAGQVGGYTF. The CDR3 nucleotides are TGCGCCAGCAGCTTGAATGCGGGACAGGTTGGGGGCTACACCTTC.

The chain has TRBV6-2 or TRBV6-3 and TRBJ1-5, with 7 bases lining up with TRBD1. This CDR3 contains 17 residues. J lost 3 bases, V lost 2 bases, and 10 bases had no gene match. Germline CDR1 reads MNHEY; CDR2 reads SVGEGT. The CDR3 nucleotides are TGTGCCAGCAGTTACCGTGTTGGTGGACAGGTCAATCAGCCCCAGCATTTT. Protein sequence: CASSYRVGGQVNQPQHF.

This clone was seen just once. The rearrangement uses TRBV5-5 and TRBJ2-5; maybe TRBD2 (6 bases). Germline CDR1 and CDR2: SGHKS and YYEKEE (reference sequence). V lost 0 bases and J 5 bases, leaving 17 bases between the germline ends. This CDR3 has 16 amino acids. The CDR3 sequence is CASSLAPRELWETQYF. The CDR3 bases are TGTGCCAGCAGCTTGGCCCCACGGGAGCTGTGGGAGACCCAGTACTTC.

The chain recombines TRBV18 with TRBJ2-7; TRBD1 might be the D (6 bases). The CDR3 spans 15 residues. CDR1 KGHSH and CDR2 LQKENI come from the germline V gene. Between the trimmed V and J ends, which lost 1 base and 2 bases, there was a span of 12 bases. The CDR3 DNA reads TGTGCCAGCTCACCACGGGAAAAGGGGGCCTACGAGCAGTACTTC. Its protein product is CASSPREKGAYEQYF.

The gene calls are TRBV7-2 and TRBJ1-4; 7 bases are shared with TRBD1. This CDR3 is 15 amino acids long. Germline V gene sequence: CDR1 SGHTA, CDR2 FQGNSA. With V trimmed by 1 base and J by 8 bases, 7 bases remained unmatched. CDR3 region: CASSLVGGAREKLFF. DNA of the CDR3: TGTGCCAGCAGCTTAGTAGGGGGCGCAAGGGAAAAACTGTTTTTT. The full variable domain, completed using reference TRBV7-2 and TRBJ1-4, is GAGVSQSPSNKVTEKGKDVELRCDPISGHTALYWYRQSLGQGLEFLIYFQGNSAPDKSGLPSDRFSAERTGGSVSTLTIQRTQQEDSAVYLCASSLVGGAREKLFFGSGTQLSVL.

The genes are TRBV7-2 and TRBJ1-1; weak D call: TRBD1 (6 bases). CDR1 SGHTA and CDR2 FQGNSA come from the germline V gene. With 4 bases removed from V and 0 bases from J, the gap between germline ends came to 15 bases. The CDR3 runs 16 residues. The CDR3 protein is CASSSPLAGVNTEAFF. CDR3 sequence (DNA): TGTGCCAGCAGCTCCCCTTTGGCAGGGGTGAACACTGAAGCTTTCTTT.

CDR3 bases: TGTGCCATCAGCGGACCCCGGGACAGGGGAGACACCGGGGAGCTGTTTTTT. Encoded protein: CAISGPRDRGDTGELFF. The chain recombines TRBV10-3 with TRBJ2-2; 10 bases are a match to TRBD1. The CDR3 extends over 17 amino acids. The V gene end was trimmed by 6 bases and the J gene end by 3 bases; junction bases not matched to a gene: 10. Germline V CDR1 and CDR2: ENHRY, SYGVKD.

This clone was detected only a few times. The chain uses TRBV5-1 and TRBJ2-5; 8 bases agree with TRBD1. CDR1 and CDR2 from the germline V gene are SGHRS and YFSETQ. The length of the CDR3 is 14 residues. The ends lost 4 bases at V and 4 bases at J; junction bases unmatched: 6. Written as DNA, the CDR3 is TGCGCCAGCAGCCTCTCAGGGGGCTTAGAGACCCAGTACTTC. Translating it yields CASSLSGGLETQYF.

The V gene is TRBV18, the J gene TRBJ1-2; 11 bases match TRBD1. Trimming took 0 bases from V and 4 from J; bases not matched to a gene: 4. This CDR3 has 16 residues. CDR1 KGHSH and CDR2 LQKENI come from the germline V gene. The CDR3 DNA follows: TGTGCCAGCTCACCACCGCCGGGACAGGGGGTCTATGGCTACACCTTC. As protein: CASSPPPGQGVYGYTF.

This clone was observed a single time. The chain carries TRBV6-5 and TRBJ1-5, with no clear D. The ends were cut back, 9 bases at V and 2 bases at J, with 14 bases in the middle. Germline V gene lookup returns CDR1 MNHEY and CDR2 SVGAGI. CDR3 length equals 14 residues. Here the CDR3 DNA reads TGTGCCAGTCCAAAGAGAGTACGCAATCAGCCCCAGCATTTT. Translated: CASPKRVRNQPQHF.

The chain employs TRBV19 and TRBJ1-1, with a possible D match to TRBD1 (5 bases). Germline V gene lookup returns CDR1 LNHDA and CDR2 SQIVND (reference sequence). The CDR3 runs to 12 residues. Trimming took off 3 bases at V and 5 bases at J, with 7 bases between the two ends. The CDR3 region is CASSIGQTEAFF. In nucleotides, the CDR3 is TGTGCCAGTAGTATCGGACAAACTGAAGCTTTCTTT.

The chain employs TRBV7-8 and TRBJ1-2; 9 bases map to TRBD1. Germline CDR1 is SGHVS and CDR2 is FQNEAQ. V was pared by 3 bases and J by 4 bases, with 6 bases of the junction left unmatched. This CDR3 is 15 amino acids long. CDR3 DNA sequence: TGTGCCAGCAGCTTTGGGGGACAGGGCCTCTATGGCTACACCTTC. Translated, it gives CASSFGGQGLYGYTF.